This is a list of T cell receptor beta chains from one sample in a study of blood T cell repertoires in COVID-19. Some clones are missing from TCRdb's copy, which holds only in-frame ones; the method was immunoSEQ multiplex PCR. This table has about 54,000 clones, roughly 85% appearing once. The sequencing sample was made of peripheral blood. The origin of the receptors is a human donor in a cohort sampled during active COVID-19. The CDR3 runs from the conserved cysteine through the conserved F or W. The D gene is left open where the match is weak. The size of a clone is reported for some rows only, either as once, few or many, or as a class for expanded clones.

TRBD1	TRBJ2-2	TRBV7-3	.	TGTGCCAGCAGCTTAAAGGGGGCCCACACCGGGGAGCTGTTTTTT	CASSLKGAHTGELFF
.	TRBJ2-7	TRBV2	.	TGTGCCAGTTCTACGGGATTCTCCTACGAGCAGTACTTC	CASSTGFSYEQYF
TRBD1	TRBJ1-2	TRBV6-5	.	TGTGCCACCACCGGACAGGGAGGCTTCTATGGCTACACCTTC	CATTGQGGFYGYTF
.	TRBJ2-2	TRBV7-2	.	TGTGCCAGCAGCTTAGCCGGGGGATTCATCGGGGAGCTGTTTTTT	CASSLAGGFIGELFF
.	TRBJ2-2	TRBV5-8	.	TGTGCCAGCAGCCTAGATAACACCGGGGAGCTGTTTTTT	CASSLDNTGELFF
.	TRBJ1-5	TRBV30	.	TGTGCCTGGAGTGGAGAGGGTAATCAGCCCCAGCATTTT	CAWSGEGNQPQHF
TRBD1	TRBJ1-1	TRBV5-1	.	TGCGCCAGCTTATCCGGGACAGGGAACACTGAAGCTTTCTTT	CASLSGTGNTEAFF
TRBD2	TRBJ2-3	TRBV6-1	.	TGTGCCAGCAGTGAAAGTCTAGCGGGAGGTGGTAACACAGATACGCAGTATTTT	CASSESLAGGGNTDTQYF
.	TRBJ1-5	TRBV2	.	TGTGCCAGCAGGAAGGGGAATCAGCCCCAGCATTTT	CASRKGNQPQHF
TRBD2	TRBJ2-1	TRBV6-2/TRBV6-3	.	TGTGCCAGCAGTTTACTACCGGGGGGAAGCTACAATGAGCAGTTCTTC	CASSLLPGGSYNEQFF
.	TRBJ2-7	TRBV6-5	.	TGTGCCAGCAGTTACTCGCTTCGGACAAGCTCCTACGAGCAGTACTTC	CASSYSLRTSSYEQYF
.	TRBJ1-6	TRBV5-1	once	TGCGCCAGCAGCTTGAGGGAGGCCTATTCACCCCTCCACTTT	CASSLREAYSPLHF
TRBD2	TRBJ2-7	TRBV10-3	.	TGTGCCATCAGCCCGGGGGGTGGAGAATCCGAGCAGTACTTC	CAISPGGGESEQYF
TRBD1	TRBJ1-1	TRBV7-2	.	TGTGCCAGCAGCATAGAAGGGGGCGCCAGGACTGAAGCTTTCTTT	CASSIEGGARTEAFF
TRBD1	TRBJ2-7	TRBV19	once	TGTGCCAGTAGTACCTTCGAGGGGGCTTCCTACGAGCAGTACTTC	CASSTFEGASYEQYF
TRBD1	TRBJ1-1	TRBV7-3	once	TGTGCCAGCAGGTCCGGACAGGGGGCACGGGCTTTCTTT	CASRSGQGARAFF
.	TRBJ1-1	TRBV5-1	.	TGCGCCAGCAGCTTGTTGGGGGGCGGGGGTGAAGCTTTCTTT	CASSLLGGGGEAFF
.	TRBJ1-1	TRBV6-5	.	TGTGCCAGCAGTTTCCCTTCTCCGAACACTGAAGCTTTCTTT	CASSFPSPNTEAFF
.	TRBJ2-2	TRBV4-3	.	TGCGCCAGCAGCCAAGAGTCGAATGTCTGGGGGGCCGGGGAGCTGTTTTTT	CASSQESNVWGAGELFF
.	TRBJ2-7	TRBV6-5	.	TGTGCCAGCAGTAGAGCCGCGACAGGAGATTGGGGGTACTTC	CASSRAATGDWGYF
TRBD2	TRBJ2-7	TRBV6-5	.	TGTGCCAGCACCTCGAGAAAGCGGGGAGTGTACGAGCAGTACTTC	CASTSRKRGVYEQYF
.	TRBJ1-1	TRBV25-1	.	TGTGCCAGCAGTCTCTACTCGCTGGGGGGTCGGGAAGCTTTCTTT	CASSLYSLGGREAFF
.	TRBJ1-3	TRBV15	.	TGTGCCACCAGCACTAGGACCACCCTAGCCCTATCTAGACGGCACTCTGGAAACACCATATATTTT	CATSTRTTLALSRRHSGNTIYF
.	TRBJ2-1	TRBV27	.	TGTGCCAGCAGTTTAGCGGGGGCTTTGGTCAATGAGCAGTTCTTC	CASSLAGALVNEQFF
.	TRBJ2-2	TRBV6-1	.	TGTGCCAGCAGTGACAGGGACACCGGGGAGCTGTTTTTT	CASSDRDTGELFF
.	TRBJ1-2	TRBV19	.	TGTGCCACCTTCGAACGACAGGACTATGGCTACACCTTC	CATFERQDYGYTF
TRBD1	TRBJ2-5	TRBV7-9	.	TGTGCCAGCAGCCCGGGACAGTACCAAGAGACCCAGTACTTC	CASSPGQYQETQYF
TRBD2	TRBJ2-5	TRBV4-2	once	TGTGCCAGCAGCCAAGTAGACAGTGCGGGAGGCCAGTACTTC	CASSQVDSAGGQYF
TRBD1	TRBJ1-4	TRBV5-6	.	TGTGCCTCCGAGGCCTTTTGGGACAGAACTAATGAAAAACTGTTTTTT	CASEAFWDRTNEKLFF
TRBD1	TRBJ1-3	TRBV11-2	.	TGTGCCAGCAGCCGGACAGGTACCTCTGGAAACACCATATATTTT	CASSRTGTSGNTIYF
.	TRBJ1-2	TRBV29-1	once	TGCAGCGTTGGTTTGGGGGCCTATGGCTACACCTTC	CSVGLGAYGYTF
.	TRBJ2-1	TRBV2	.	TGTGCCAGCAGTGAACAGGGAGGTTCTTCTTACCATGAGCAGTTCTTC	CASSEQGGSSYHEQFF
.	TRBJ1-2	TRBV6-5	.	TGTGCCAGCCGGCAGGGCCACTATGGCTACACCTTC	CASRQGHYGYTF
.	TRBJ1-1	TRBV3-1/TRBV3-2	.	TGTGCCAGCAGTCAGTTTAGGGGCCCCCTAAACACTGAAGCTTTCTTT	CASSQFRGPLNTEAFF
TRBD1	TRBJ1-2	TRBV5-8	.	TGTGCCAGCAGCTTTCGGTCACAGGGGCAGGACTATGGCTACACCTTC	CASSFRSQGQDYGYTF
.	TRBJ2-1	TRBV5-1	.	TGCGCCAGCAGTCCAGCCCCGGGGTCGGAAGAGCAGTTCTTC	CASSPAPGSEEQFF
.	TRBJ1-4	TRBV11-2	once	TGTGCCAGCAGCTTAGTCCTGAATGAAAAACTGTTTTTT	CASSLVLNEKLFF
TRBD1	TRBJ1-2	TRBV30	.	TGTGCCTGGAGTGGGCAGGGGGCTAACTATGGCTACACCTTC	CAWSGQGANYGYTF
TRBD1	TRBJ1-6	TRBV5-1	.	TGCGCCAGCAGCTCGACAGGGTCCGATTCACCCCTCCACTTT	CASSSTGSDSPLHF
.	TRBJ1-2	TRBV30	.	TGTGCCTGGAGTGTCAGGTTTTATGGCTACACCTTC	CAWSVRFYGYTF
.	TRBJ1-2	TRBV2	.	TGTGCCAGCGGGCTACTCCTGGAAAACTATGGCTACACCTTC	CASGLLLENYGYTF
.	TRBJ2-3	TRBV10-1	.	TGCGCCAGCAGTGAGTGGACAGGCACAGATACGCAGTATTTT	CASSEWTGTDTQYF
TRBD1	TRBJ1-5	TRBV19	.	TGTGCCAGTAATCTCGGGACAGGCGCCCAGCATTTT	CASNLGTGAQHF
TRBD1	TRBJ1-1	TRBV7-9	.	TGTGCCAGCAGCTCCGACAGGGTAGGAGCTGAAGCTTTCTTT	CASSSDRVGAEAFF
.	TRBJ2-5	TRBV11-3	few	TGTGCCAGCAGCTTAGAGGGGGGGACCCAGTACTTC	CASSLEGGTQYF
TRBD1	TRBJ1-6	TRBV7-2	.	TGTGCCAGCAGCCAGACAGGGGGAAGGTCACCCCTCCACTTT	CASSQTGGRSPLHF
TRBD1	TRBJ2-2	TRBV3-1/TRBV3-2	.	TGTGCCAGCAGCCGAACACAGGGGGCGGCCACCGGGGAGCTGTTTTTT	CASSRTQGAATGELFF
.	TRBJ1-2	TRBV5-8	.	TGTGCCAGCAGCCCCCAGGACAGATATGGCTACACCTTC	CASSPQDRYGYTF